This T cell receptor beta chain was found in a study of cytomegalovirus exposure and HLA in healthy donors. The junction had 6 bases not matched to a gene; V was cut back by 4 bases and J by 3 bases. CDR1 is SGHDT and CDR2 is YYEEEE in the germline V gene. The CDR3 is made up of 15 amino acids. This PCR relied on a set of 60 Vbeta primers and 13 Jbeta primers. Libraries were prepared by immunoSEQ multiplex PCR; TCRdb keeps only in-frame clonotypes and omits some of them. Recorded here are more than 35,000 clones; the top ten clones represent about 1.2%. This chain uses TRBV5-6 with TRBJ2-1; 8 nucleotides match TRBD2. The sample comprised PBMCs. This receptor was identified in a young man in good health and CMV-seronegative. The CDR3 nucleotides are TGTGCCAGCAGCCTGGGACTAGATTTCTACAATGAGCAGTTCTTC. It yields the protein CASSLGLDFYNEQFF.